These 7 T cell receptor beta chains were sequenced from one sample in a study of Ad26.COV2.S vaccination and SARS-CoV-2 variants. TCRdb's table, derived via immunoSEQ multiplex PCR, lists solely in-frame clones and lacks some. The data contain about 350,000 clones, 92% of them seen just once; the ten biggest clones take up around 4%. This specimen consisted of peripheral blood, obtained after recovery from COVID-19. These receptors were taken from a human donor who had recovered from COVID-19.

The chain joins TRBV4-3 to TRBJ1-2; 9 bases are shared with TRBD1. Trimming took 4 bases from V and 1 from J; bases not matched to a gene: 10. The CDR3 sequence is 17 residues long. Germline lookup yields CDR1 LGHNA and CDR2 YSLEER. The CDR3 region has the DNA TGCGCCAGCAGCCCCTCCCGGGACAGGGTGGTTAACTATGGCTACACCTTC. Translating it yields CASSPSRDRVVNYGYTF.

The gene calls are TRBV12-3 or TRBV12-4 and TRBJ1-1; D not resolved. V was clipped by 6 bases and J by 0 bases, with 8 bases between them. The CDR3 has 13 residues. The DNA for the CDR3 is TGTGCCAGCAGCCGACGGTTGAACACTGAAGCTTTCTTT. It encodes CASSRRLNTEAFF.

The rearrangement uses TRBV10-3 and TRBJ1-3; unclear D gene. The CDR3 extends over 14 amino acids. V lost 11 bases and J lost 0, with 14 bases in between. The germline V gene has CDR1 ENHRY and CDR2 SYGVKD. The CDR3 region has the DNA TGTGCCGGCTCAGCAGGCCACTCTGGAAACACCATATATTTT. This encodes CAGSAGHSGNTIYF.

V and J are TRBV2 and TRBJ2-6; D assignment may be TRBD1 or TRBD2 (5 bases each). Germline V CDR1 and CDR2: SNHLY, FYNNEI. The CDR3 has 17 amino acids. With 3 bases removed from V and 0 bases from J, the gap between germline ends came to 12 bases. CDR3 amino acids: CASSDPPGASGANVLTF. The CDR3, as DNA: TGTGCCAGCAGTGATCCCCCCGGGGCCTCTGGGGCCAACGTCCTGACTTTC.

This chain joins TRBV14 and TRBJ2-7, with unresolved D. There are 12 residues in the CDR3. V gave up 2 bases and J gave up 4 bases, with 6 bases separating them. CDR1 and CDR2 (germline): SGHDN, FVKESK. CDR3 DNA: TGTGCCAGCAGCCAACTTCCGTACGAGCAGTACTTC. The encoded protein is CASSQLPYEQYF. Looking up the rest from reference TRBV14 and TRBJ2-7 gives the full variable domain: EAGVTQFPSHSVIEKGQTVTLRCDPISGHDNLYWYRRVMGKEIKFLLHFVKESKQDESGMPNNRFLAERTGGTYSTLKVQPAELEDSGVYFCASSQLPYEQYFGPGTRLTVT.

The CDR3 loop is CASGTGGAQETQYF. The CDR3 DNA follows: TGTGCCAGCGGAACGGGGGGTGCCCAAGAGACCCAGTACTTC. This sequence joins TRBV11-2 and TRBJ2-5, with TRBD2 matching over 7 bases. CDR1 SGHAT and CDR2 FQNNGV come from the germline V gene. V lost 8 bases and J lost 1; bases outside the gene matches: 7. The CDR3 totals 14 residues.

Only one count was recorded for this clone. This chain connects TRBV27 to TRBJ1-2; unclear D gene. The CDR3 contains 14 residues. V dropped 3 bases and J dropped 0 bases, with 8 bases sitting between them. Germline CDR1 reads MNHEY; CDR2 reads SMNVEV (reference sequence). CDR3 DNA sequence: TGTGCCAGCAGTTTTGACGGAGCTAACTATGGCTACACCTTC. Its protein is CASSFDGANYGYTF.